This entry lists 21 T cell receptor beta chains sequenced from one sample in a study of regulatory T cells in long-lasting Graves disease. Sample time point: persistent/refractory GD, antithyroid drugs over 5 years with positive TRAb. The TCR library was made from RNA extracted from PBMCs. Assembly of TCR beta libraries relied on iRepertoire HTBI primers together with Arm-PCR of CDR3 regions. TCRdb analysed the multiplex PCR reads with MiXCR anew, one entry per CDR3 protein. The table lists fewer than 550,000 distinct CDR3 sequences, around a fifth of them singletons. The starting material was peripheral blood mononuclear cells (PBMCs), obtained when the disease was refractory, from a patient treated with antithyroid drugs. The source is a female donor with Graves disease.

A word on this clonotype: One junction end does not reproduce the germline sequence, and a read error may be involved. The V and J genes are TRBV5-5 and TRBJ2-1; TRBD2 is a possible D gene (6 bases). The CDR3 runs to 17 residues. CDR1 is SGHKS and CDR2 is YYEKEE in the germline V gene (reference sequence). This CDR3 reads CASSLSTAGSLNNEQFF. The CDR3 nucleotides read TGCGCCAGCAGCTTGTCGACCGCCGGGAGCCTCAACAATGAGCAGTTCTTC.

This clonotype was detected ten times or more. The V and J genes are TRBV7-2 and TRBJ1-1; D is ambiguous. The CDR3 runs 14 residues. The V end lost 3 bases, the J end lost 2 bases, and 10 bases lay between the germline ends. Looked up from germline, CDR1 is SGHTA and CDR2 is FQGNSA. Written as DNA, the CDR3 is TGTGCCAGCAGCTTCGCAGTGGAAAACACTGAAGCTTTCTTT. Residues: CASSFAVENTEAFF.

This clonotype was counted ten times or more. The V gene is TRBV28, the J gene TRBJ2-4, with 9 bases matching TRBD1. Germline V gene lookup returns CDR1 MDHEN and CDR2 SYDVKM. The CDR3 contains 15 residues. V lost 4 bases, J lost 4 bases, and 5 bases stayed unmatched. CDR3 loop: CASSSGGTGKNIQYF. The CDR3 coding sequence is TGTGCCAGCAGTTCAGGCGGGACAGGGAAAAACATTCAGTACTTC.

This clonotype was found a few times. The chain carries TRBV19 and TRBJ1-5; a weak D match, TRBD1 (6 bases). V dropped 9 bases and J dropped 1 base, with 13 bases sitting between them. The germline CDR1 and CDR2 sequences are LNHDA and SQIVND (reference sequence). This CDR3 is built from 14 residues. Here the CDR3 DNA reads TGTGCCAGCGTACAGGGTAACAGCAATCAGCCCCAGCATTTT. It yields the protein CASVQGNSNQPQHF.

There are a few counts of this clonotype. This sequence joins TRBV30 and TRBJ1-4, with D unclear. CDR1 and CDR2 from the germline V gene are GTSNPN and SVGIG (reference sequence). Trimming shortened V by 4 bases and J by 4 bases, and 7 bases separated the two germline ends. This CDR3 contains 12 residues. The chain's CDR3 is CAWKRGNEKLFF. CDR3 bases: TGTGCCTGGAAACGGGGTAATGAAAAACTGTTTTTT.

The table lists this clonotype with many counts. The V gene is TRBV12-3 or TRBV12-4, the J gene TRBJ2-7, with TRBD2 matching over 10 bases. There are 13 residues in the CDR3. The V gene end was trimmed by 5 bases and the J gene end by 3 bases; junction bases not matched to a gene: 1. The CDR3 spells CASSRTSGYEQYF. CDR3 in DNA: TGTGCCAGCAGTCGGACTAGCGGCTACGAGCAGTACTTC.

This clonotype was recorded at least ten times. J is TRBJ1-1 and V is TRBV12-3 or TRBV12-4, with 8 bases lining up with TRBD1. This CDR3 contains 14 residues. The V gene end was trimmed by 8 bases and the J gene end by 1 base; junction bases not matched to a gene: 6. CDR3 sequence (DNA): TGTGCCAGCTTGGACAGGGCGAAGAACACTGAAGCTTTCTTT. Translating gives CASLDRAKNTEAFF.

V usage is TRBV30 and J usage is TRBJ2-2; possibly TRBD2 for D (5 bases). The germline V gene encodes CDR1 GTSNPN and CDR2 SVGIG (reference sequence). The CDR3 is 14 residues long. Trimming took off 5 bases at V and 3 bases at J, with 13 bases between the two ends. CDR3 in amino acids: CAWDEGTDTGELFF. The CDR3 nucleotides read TGTGCCTGGGATGAGGGAACGGACACCGGGGAGCTGTTTTTT. Supplemented by reference TRBV30 and TRBJ2-2, the full variable domain reads SQTIHQWPATLVQPVGSPLSLECTVEGTSNPNLYWYRQAAGRGLQLLFYSVGIGQISSEVPQNLSASRPQDRQFILSSKKLLLSDSGFYLCAWDEGTDTGELFFGEGSRLTVL.

This chain uses TRBV18 with TRBJ1-1, with D possibly matching TRBD1 (6 bases). Germline CDR1 KGHSH, CDR2 LQKENI. The CDR3 contains 15 residues. V was cut by 6 bases and J by 5 bases, with 19 bases left in between. The chain's CDR3 is CASSQGSAGGTEAFF. The DNA for the CDR3 is TGTGCCAGCTCGCAGGGGTCAGCGGGGGGGACTGAAGCTTTCTTT.

This clonotype turned up a few times. The CDR3 DNA follows: TGTGCCAGCAGCGTGACCCCCTCCTACACTGAAGCTTTCTTT. This sequence encodes CASSVTPSYTEAFF. This chain links TRBV9 with TRBJ1-1; the D is unclear. Trimming removed 2 bases at V and 3 bases at J, with 11 bases between. The CDR3 has 14 residues. CDR1 is SGDLS, CDR2 YYNGEE, per germline.

The sample holds a few counts of this clonotype. V is TRBV7-2 and J is TRBJ2-7; possible D gene TRBD2, 6 bases. Germline-derived CDR1 and CDR2 are SGHTA and FQGNSA. The ends were cut back, 1 base at V and 9 bases at J, with 19 bases in the middle. The CDR3 is 15 amino acids. The CDR3 is CASSLGRTHISGQYF. For the CDR3, the DNA is TGTGCCAGCAGCTTAGGGCGGACCCACATTAGCGGGCAGTACTTC. Using reference TRBV7-2 and TRBJ2-7 for the parts outside the CDR3, the full variable domain is GAGVSQSPSNKVTEKGKDVELRCDPISGHTALYWYRQSLGQGLEFLIYFQGNSAPDKSGLPSDRFSAERTGGSVSTLTIQRTQQEDSAVYLCASSLGRTHISGQYFGPGTRLTVT.

The rearrangement uses TRBV19 and TRBJ1-1; 8 bases are shared with TRBD1. CDR1 is LNHDA, CDR2 SQIVND, per germline (reference sequence). The junction had 9 bases not matched to a gene; V was cut back by 7 bases and J by 5 bases. CDR3 size: 14 residues. The CDR3: CASNIDRGSTEAFF. CDR3 DNA: TGTGCCAGTAATATCGACAGGGGTAGTACTGAAGCTTTCTTT.

CDR3 nucleotide sequence: TGCGCCAGCAGCTCGCCCGGGACTAGCGGGTTGTCGTCCTACGAGCAGTACTTC. Translating it yields CASSSPGTSGLSSYEQYF. The rearrangement uses TRBV5-1 and TRBJ2-7; 12 positions agree with TRBD2. CDR3 length: 18 residues. Germline CDR1 reads SGHRS; CDR2 reads YFSETQ. The V gene end was trimmed by 3 bases and the J gene end by 1 base; junction bases not matched to a gene: 11. The whole variable domain, filled in from reference TRBV5-1 and TRBJ2-7, reads KAGVTQTPRYLIKTRGQQVTLSCSPISGHRSVSWYQQTPGQGLQFLFEYFSETQRNKGNFPGRFSGRQFSNSRSEMNVSTLELGDSALYLCASSSPGTSGLSSYEQYFGPGTRLTVT.

Comments on this clonotype: A read error may explain this, as a much larger clone is one base away. The V and J genes are TRBV7-8 and TRBJ1-6; D not certain. Germline V gene lookup returns CDR1 SGHVS and CDR2 FQNEAQ. The CDR3 spans 15 residues. The CDR3 nucleotides read TGTACCAGCAGCTTAGTAGCAACGCCGGGGTCACCCCTCCACTTT. As protein: CTSSLVATPGSPLHF.

This rearrangement joins TRBV19 to TRBJ2-4, with D uncertain. The CDR3 totals 15 residues. From germline, CDR1 is LNHDA and CDR2 SQIVND (reference sequence). Deletions cut 4 bases from V and 0 bases from J, with 10 bases between. The CDR3 DNA sequence: TGTGCCAGTAGTAGTCAGTACTTAGCCAAAAACATTCAGTACTTC. It translates to CASSSQYLAKNIQYF.

There are a few counts of this clonotype. V and J are TRBV4-1 and TRBJ1-1; 7 bases match TRBD1. The CDR3 totals 16 residues. Per the germline V gene, CDR1 is MGHRA and CDR2 is YSYEKL. V trimming: 5 bases; J trimming: 1 base; junction bases outside the gene matches: 10. Here the CDR3 reads CASSSRATGRNTEAFF. The CDR3 nucleotides read TGCGCCAGCAGCAGTCGAGCGACAGGGAGGAACACTGAAGCTTTCTTT.

This clonotype came up many times. V and J are TRBV12-3 or TRBV12-4 and TRBJ2-2; 11 bases agree with TRBD1. With 6 bases clipped from V and 6 bases from J, the junction kept 6 bases outside the gene matches. CDR3 length: 15 amino acids. The CDR3 loop reads CASRQDRGLSGELFF. Here the CDR3 DNA reads TGTGCCAGCAGACAGGACAGGGGGCTTTCCGGGGAGCTGTTTTTT.

The genes are TRBV6-2 or TRBV6-3 and TRBJ1-1; unclear D gene. The CDR3 runs 11 residues. The ends were cut back, 2 bases at V and 9 bases at J, with 7 bases in the middle. Germline V gene sequence: CDR1 MNHEY, CDR2 SVGEGT. The CDR3 loop is CASSYTGKAFF. CDR3 DNA sequence: TGTGCCAGCAGTTACACGGGGAAAGCTTTCTTT.

This clonotype was found many times. This chain joins TRBV3-1 and TRBJ2-5, with a tentative D call TRBD1 (5 bases). The germline CDR1 and CDR2 sequences are LGHDT and YNNKEL (reference sequence). V dropped 4 bases and J dropped 0 bases, with 12 bases sitting between them. This CDR3 is built from 15 residues. The CDR3: CASSPGLSNQETQYF. As DNA, the CDR3 is TGTGCCAGCAGCCCAGGGTTAAGTAACCAAGAGACCCAGTACTTC.

This clonotype was seen a handful of times. The chain employs TRBV20-1 and TRBJ2-3; 10 bases map to TRBD2. This CDR3 has 15 amino acids. In germline, CDR1 is DFQATT, CDR2 SNEGSKA (reference sequence). The V and J ends lost 1 base and 3 bases, in that order; junction bases with no gene match: 4. CDR3 in amino acids: CSARAASGGTDTQYF. The CDR3 region has the DNA TGCAGTGCTAGAGCGGCTAGCGGGGGAACAGATACGCAGTATTTT.

The chain has TRBV5-6 and TRBJ1-6, with a possible D match to TRBD1 (5 bases). V was clipped by 3 bases and J by 10 bases, with 8 bases between them. Germline CDR1 and CDR2: SGHDT and YYEEEE. CDR3 length equals 12 residues. The CDR3 DNA sequence: TGTGCCAGCAGCTGGGGGGGGTCACCCCTCCACTTT. This codes for CASSWGGSPLHF.